This note documents a single TCR beta chain sequence. This sample stems from a study of cytomegalovirus exposure and HLA in healthy donors. The PCR was carried out with 60 Vbeta primers and 13 Jbeta primers. Assay used: immunoSEQ multiplex PCR; TCRdb lists only in-frame clones, some missing. There are about 160,000 clones in the sample; approximately 85% occur only once, and about 0.98% lies in the top ten. Sequencing input: PBMCs. The sequence derives from a girl aged 2 to 10 in good health and CMV-seropositive.

DNA of the CDR3: TGTGCCAGCAGCGCTACCGATTTGAACACTGAAGCTTTCTTT. Encoded protein: CASSATDLNTEAFF. The rearrangement joins TRBV9 to TRBJ1-1; D ambiguous. The CDR3 contains 14 residues. V dropped 3 bases and J dropped 0 bases, with 9 bases sitting between them. Germline V gives CDR1 SGDLS, CDR2 YYNGEE.